Below, 12 T cell receptor beta chains from the same sample are listed, as sequenced in a study of CD8+CD57+ T cells in acquired aplastic anemia. The template for TCR beta VDJ and CDR3 sequence profiling was genomic DNA. One entry per CDR3 protein results from TCRdb running MiXCR on the reads. The sample holds 150,000 to 200,000 distinct CDR3 sequences, around 40% seen once. The sample comprised sorted CD4+, CD8+, or CD8+CD57+ T cells (not recorded which) from PBMCs. The source is a human donor in good health.

V and J are TRBV9 and TRBJ2-2; D gene uncertain. Germline V CDR1 and CDR2: SGDLS, YYNGEE. The V end lost 0 bases, the J end lost 8 bases, and 5 bases lay between the germline ends. The CDR3 has 12 amino acids. The CDR3 here is CASSVAEGELFF. In DNA, the CDR3 is TGTGCCAGCAGCGTAGCAGAAGGGGAGCTGTTTTTT.

In its sample, this clonotype was seen many times. This chain joins TRBV20-1 and TRBJ2-1, with 11 bases lining up with TRBD2. Germline V gives CDR1 DFQATT, CDR2 SNEGSKA (reference sequence). This CDR3 is built from 13 residues. CDR3 DNA: TGCAGCCGGACAGGACTAGCGGGCAATGAGCAGTTCTTC. Translating gives CSRTGLAGNEQFF.

As for this clonotype: A clone one base away is much larger, so this may be a read error. V gene TRBV6-1 combines with J gene TRBJ1-3; a possible D gene is TRBD1 (6 bases). The germline gives CDR1 MNHNS, CDR2 SASEGT. This CDR3 comprises 13 residues. The germline V and J ends were trimmed by 7 bases and 12 bases, with 19 bases remaining between them. CDR3 sequence reads: CASNQIGRDIIYF. The CDR3 DNA follows: TGTGCCAGCAACCAAATCGGAAGGGACATCATATATTTT.

Comments on this clonotype: This could be a read error, since a much larger clone is one nucleotide away. The J gene is TRBJ2-3, the V gene TRBV5-4, with D unresolved. The CDR3 runs to 15 residues. The germline gives CDR1 SGHNT, CDR2 YYREEE (reference sequence). The V end was cut by 4 bases, the J end by 2 bases, with 14 bases between. CDR3 sequence: CASSREGATTDTQYF. CDR3 coding DNA: TGTGCCAGCAGCAGGGAAGGTGCTACCACAGATACGCAGTATTTT.

The rearrangement uses TRBV10-2 and TRBJ1-1, with a tentative D call TRBD1 (6 bases). Germline-derived CDR1 and CDR2 are WSHSY and SAAADI. The ends were cut back, 9 bases at V and 1 base at J, with 15 bases in the middle. The CDR3 consists of 14 residues. As DNA, the CDR3 is TGCGCCAGTTGGGACACACTGAAGAACACTGAAGCTTTCTTT. Its translation: CASWDTLKNTEAFF.

Ten or more counts support this clonotype. This chain joins TRBV12-3 or TRBV12-4 and TRBJ2-2, with D possibly TRBD1 on 5 matching bases. V lost 6 bases and J lost 1, with 6 bases in between. The CDR3 totals 13 residues. DNA of the CDR3: TGTGCCAGCAGCCAGGGGAACACCGGGGAGCTGTTTTTT. Translated, it gives CASSQGNTGELFF.

The chain recombines TRBV28 with TRBJ2-1, with TRBD1 matching 7 bases. Trimming removed 6 bases from V and 12 bases from J; junction bases left unmatched: 5. Germline CDR1 reads MDHEN; CDR2 reads SYDVKM. CDR3 length: 11 residues. This CDR3 reads CASSQQGSQFF. CDR3 in DNA: TGTGCCAGCAGCCAACAGGGGTCGCAGTTCTTC.

The rearrangement links TRBV29-1 to TRBJ2-7; TRBD2 aligns across 12 bases. CDR1 and CDR2 (germline): SQVTM, ANQGSEA. The ends lost 1 base at V and 6 bases at J; junction bases unmatched: 1. CDR3 length: 13 amino acids. The CDR3 nucleotides read TGCAGCGTTGAAGGACTAGCGGGAGTCGAGCAGTACTTC. It codes for CSVEGLAGVEQYF.

This clonotype was recorded at least ten times. The CDR3 loop is CASSSRRDREGDNSPLHF. In DNA, the CDR3 is TGTGCCAGCAGCTCGCGGAGGGACAGGGAAGGGGATAATTCACCCCTCCACTTT. The chain links TRBV11-2 to TRBJ1-6; 9 bases map to TRBD1. Germline-derived CDR1 and CDR2 are SGHAT and FQNNGV. V lost 4 bases to trimming and J lost 5 bases; unmatched junction nucleotides: 12. This CDR3 is built from 18 residues.

This clonotype was seen more than once but under ten times. This rearrangement joins TRBV28 to TRBJ2-1, with 9 positions matching TRBD1. This CDR3 comprises 15 residues. J lost 7 bases, V lost 6 bases, and 10 bases had no gene match. Germline CDR1 is MDHEN and CDR2 is SYDVKM. CDR3 DNA: TGTGCCAGCAGATTCCGGGACAGGGAATGGAATGAGCAGTTCTTC. It translates to CASRFRDREWNEQFF.

This clonotype was seen repeatedly, ten times or more. The chain is built from TRBV19 and TRBJ2-3; 10 nucleotides line up with TRBD1. The germline CDR1 and CDR2 sequences are LNHDA and SQIVND (reference sequence). Trimming at V came to 4 bases and at J to 4 bases, leaving 11 bases not matched to a gene. The CDR3 extends over 17 amino acids. The CDR3 loop reads CASSTPGQGSRADTQYF. CDR3 coding DNA: TGTGCCAGTAGTACGCCGGGACAGGGGAGTAGAGCAGATACGCAGTATTTT.

V is TRBV11-2 and J is TRBJ2-3, with 8 bases matching TRBD2. Losses at the gene ends were 8 bases for V and 0 bases for J; bases not matched to a gene: 7. The germline V gene has CDR1 SGHAT and CDR2 FQNNGV. The CDR3 totals 15 residues. The CDR3 loop reads CASSGSGKSTDTQYF. The CDR3, as DNA: TGTGCCAGCTCAGGTAGCGGGAAAAGCACAGATACGCAGTATTTT.